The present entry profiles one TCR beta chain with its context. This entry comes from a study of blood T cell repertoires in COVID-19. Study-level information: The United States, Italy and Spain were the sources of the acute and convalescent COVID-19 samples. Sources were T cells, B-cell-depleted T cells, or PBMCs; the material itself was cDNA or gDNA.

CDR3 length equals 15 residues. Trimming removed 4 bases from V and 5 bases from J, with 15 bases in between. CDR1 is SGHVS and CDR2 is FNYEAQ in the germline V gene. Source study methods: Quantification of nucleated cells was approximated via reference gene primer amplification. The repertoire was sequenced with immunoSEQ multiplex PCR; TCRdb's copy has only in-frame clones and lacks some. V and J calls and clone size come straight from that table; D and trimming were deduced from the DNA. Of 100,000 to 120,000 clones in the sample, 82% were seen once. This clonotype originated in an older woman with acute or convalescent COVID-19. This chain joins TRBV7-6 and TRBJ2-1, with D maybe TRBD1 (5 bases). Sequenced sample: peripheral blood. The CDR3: CASSSTDSPHNEQFF. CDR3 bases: TGTGCCAGCAGCTCCACCGACAGCCCCCACAATGAGCAGTTCTTC.